This TCR beta chain was sequenced in a study of siplizumab effects on memory and regulatory T cells (dated by TCRdb to the late 2010s). Looking at the study overall: The study examined how the anti-CD2 antibody siplizumab affects alloreactive T-cell subsets in allogeneic mixed lymphocyte reactions built from human PBMCs. The paper's findings and limits, for the study overall: Of the alloreactive CD4+ clones that could be mapped, the Treg-derived share averaged about 63% with siplizumab compared with roughly 25% in control reactions. The cumulative frequency of alloreactive sequences traceable to unstimulated CD4+ memory T cells was significantly reduced by siplizumab. Whether proliferating Tregs from siplizumab cultures were suppressive was not functionally confirmed. Greater diversity appeared to be present in unstimulated naive T cells than in memory T cells, and a substantial contribution to the alloresponse seemed to be made by naive cells. A naive or memory phenotype could not be assigned to roughly 75-97% of proliferating CD4+ or CD8+ clones. Because sequences at frequencies below about 10^-5 were poorly captured, only a minor fraction of alloreactive clones could be mapped back to unstimulated subsets.

As to this clone: It has no known antigen specificity. Base qualities are missing; no much larger clone stands one base away.

The junction shows trimming of 4 bases on V and 4 bases on J, plus 24 bases between the germline ends. From its cysteine to its phenylalanine, the CDR3 spans 18 amino acids. Of all the DNA, just the CDR3 is kept, 54 bases in frame from base 1. The germline V gene provides CDR1 SGHTS and CDR2 YDEGEE. Receptor amplification or capture employed the immunoSEQ multiplex PCR assay. The deep sequencing platform assayed around 95,000 TCR templates per sample. Genomic DNA extracted from sorted T cells was used for TCRbeta CDR3 sequencing. The original methods were these. The R programming language was used for the clonal analysis of the TCRbeta CDR3 data. Comparing unstimulated samples against CFSE-low samples taken after the reaction was how alloreactive CD4+ and CD8+ clones were defined. Regulatory or non-regulatory origin of alloreactive CD4+ clones was assigned by matching sequences to the sorted unstimulated Treg and non-Treg repertoires. TCRdb took this table from immuneACCESS and kept in-frame rearrangements with V and J called. Such tables lack part of the clones; where checked against another copy, unresolved V genes explain under half of the gap, and the rest is unexplained. The V and J calls and the clone size are those of that table, but D and trimming were determined from the DNA. Across this sample there are some 46,000 clones, with roughly 93% seen only once. More than 15% of the sample rests with the top ten.

Sorted unstimulated T cells and proliferating T cells recovered from mixed lymphocyte reactions underwent TCRbeta CDR3 sequencing. Fresh whole blood from 9 to 10 HLA-typed healthy donors served as the source for isolating PBMCs. This receptor chain uses TRBV5-8 and TRBJ1-3; the D gene is perhaps TRBD1, on 5 matching bases. Sequenced: CD8+ T cells sorted from blood. The sequence came from a human donor in good health. The nucleotides are TGTGCCAGCAGCAACCCCGGTCAGTCGATGGGGGGAGGAAACACCATATATTTT. This is translated as CASSNPGQSMGGGNTIYF.